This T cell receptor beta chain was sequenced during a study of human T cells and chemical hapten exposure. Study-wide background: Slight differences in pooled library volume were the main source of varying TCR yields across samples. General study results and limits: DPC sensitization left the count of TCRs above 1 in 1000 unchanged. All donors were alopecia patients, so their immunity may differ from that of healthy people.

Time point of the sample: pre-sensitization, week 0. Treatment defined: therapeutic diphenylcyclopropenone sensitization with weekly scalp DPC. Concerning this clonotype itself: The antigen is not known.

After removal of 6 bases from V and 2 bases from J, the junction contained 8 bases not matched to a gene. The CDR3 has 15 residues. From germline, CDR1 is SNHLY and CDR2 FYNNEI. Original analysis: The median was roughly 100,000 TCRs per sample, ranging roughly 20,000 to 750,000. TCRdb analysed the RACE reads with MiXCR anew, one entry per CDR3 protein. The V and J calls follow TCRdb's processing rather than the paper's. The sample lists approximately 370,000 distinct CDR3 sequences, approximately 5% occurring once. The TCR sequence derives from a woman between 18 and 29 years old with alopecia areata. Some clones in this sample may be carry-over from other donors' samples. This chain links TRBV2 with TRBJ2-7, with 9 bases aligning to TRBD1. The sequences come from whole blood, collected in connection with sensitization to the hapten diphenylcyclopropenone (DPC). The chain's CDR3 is CASSLGQGGTYEQYF. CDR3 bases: TGTGCCAGCAGCCTGGGACAGGGAGGAACCTACGAGCAGTACTTC.